This T cell receptor beta chain was obtained from a study of OX40 agonist ivuxolimab in advanced cancers. Patients who had autoimmune disease history or got systemic immunosuppression were left out. The protocol was immunoSEQ multiplex PCR, while the TCRdb copy is restricted to in-frame clones and leaves out a portion. The sample lists about 82,000 clones; over 80% were seen once. The specimen was CD4+ or CD8+ T cells sorted from blood, collected in a trial of the OX40 agonist ivuxolimab. This receptor was taken from an adult with an advanced solid tumor such as melanoma, head and neck, liver or kidney cancer.

In DNA, the CDR3 is TGTGCCAGCAGCTTGGGGGGACAGGCCAGCAATCAGCCCCAGCATTTT. It is translated as CASSLGGQASNQPQHF. The chain recombines TRBV5-6 with TRBJ1-5; the match to TRBD1 covers 8 bases. This CDR3 region has 16 residues. Trimming removed 0 bases from V and 1 base from J; junction bases left unmatched: 3. Per the germline V gene, CDR1 is SGHDT and CDR2 is YYEEEE.